This T cell receptor beta chain was captured in a study of radiotherapy plus CTLA-4 blockade in lung cancer. Germline V lookup: CDR1 KGHSH, CDR2 LQKENI. V trimming: 2 bases; J trimming: 7 bases; junction bases outside the gene matches: 5. The CDR3 length is 15 residues. Profiling relied on immunoSEQ multiplex PCR, and the TCRdb table lists in-frame clones only, not all of them. The data contain roughly 80,000 clones, over 70% of them seen just once; the ten biggest clones take up approximately 3.8%. The specimen was peripheral blood, collected from a patient treated with radiotherapy plus ipilimumab. This receptor was obtained from a human donor with non-small cell lung cancer who had a partial response to radiotherapy plus ipilimumab. Some clones in this sample may be carry-over from other donors' samples. V gene TRBV18 combines with J gene TRBJ2-1; 10 bases align to TRBD2. The CDR3 DNA reads as TGTGCCAGCTCACCAAATCTAGCGGGAGTGAATGAGCAGTTCTTC. Its protein is CASSPNLAGVNEQFF.